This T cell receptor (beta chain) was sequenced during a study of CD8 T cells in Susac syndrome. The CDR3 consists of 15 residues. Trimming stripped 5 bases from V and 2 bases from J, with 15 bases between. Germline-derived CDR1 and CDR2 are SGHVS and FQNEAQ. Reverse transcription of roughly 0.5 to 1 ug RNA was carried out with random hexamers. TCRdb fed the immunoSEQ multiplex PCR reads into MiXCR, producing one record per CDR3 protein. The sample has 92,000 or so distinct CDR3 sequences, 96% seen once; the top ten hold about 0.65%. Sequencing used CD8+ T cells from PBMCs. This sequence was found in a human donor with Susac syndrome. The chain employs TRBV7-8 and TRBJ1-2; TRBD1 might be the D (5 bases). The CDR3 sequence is CASSRGEARNYGYTF. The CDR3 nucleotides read TGTGCCAGCAGCCGGGGGGAGGCGCGGAACTATGGCTACACCTTC.